The subject of this entry is one T cell receptor beta chain. The table lists this clonotype with a few counts. Its antigen is unknown. Within one base of it there is no much larger clone, and no base qualities were kept. V is pared back by 2 bases and J by 4 bases, with 16 bases lying between the germline termini. The germline V gene provides CDR1 SNHLY and CDR2 FYNNEI. There are 16 amino acids in the CDR3, from cysteine to phenylalanine inclusive. The sequence is cut down to CDR3 DNA, 48 bases in frame from base 1. The data stem from a study of identical twins listed by TCRdb under 2016. Study-level background: TCR alpha and beta repertoires from monozygotic twins, unrelated adults of various ages and cord blood were deep-sequenced to test whether fetal clonotypes persist. To rule out contamination, replicate twin experiments were performed at different times with different library preparation protocols.

Libraries were prepared through 5' RACE. TCRdb shows the sequencer as Illumina HiSeq 2000. Template switching added a universal primer binding site, and the final cDNA carried a unique molecular identifier that allowed TCR cDNA molecules to be counted accurately. Specific primers in the conserved constant-segment region were used to synthesize first-strand cDNA for the TCR alpha and beta chains. To control for contamination, each cDNA library was double barcoded with a SMART-Mk sample barcode plus Illumina barcodes. TruSeq adapter sequences and Illumina sample barcodes were added in two successive PCR steps. Sequencing of the TCR alpha and beta cDNA libraries was done on the Illumina HiSeq platform using custom primers. The authors' pipeline ran thus. MiGEC processed the raw reads to extract unique molecular identifiers, while MiXCR was used to determine the CDR3 positions. For each individual, recombination models were inferred using an EM algorithm with the repgenHMM and IGoR tools. The analysis of shared clonotypes was done with the tcR package in R, with sharing normalized by the product of cloneset sizes. To study raw recombination free of thymic and clonal selection effects, out-of-frame nonproductive sequences were analyzed. Using fastp at Q25 and MiXCR, TCRdb reprocessed the public reads and kept productive beta chains. Each record represents a unique CDR3 protein, reported with the most common genes and DNA among its rows. What appears here as the V and J calls and clone size reflects TCRdb's work, not the paper's. The sample yields 1.5 million or so distinct CDR3 sequences; around a third were counted once. About 0.27% of the sample rests with the top ten.

Findings and caveats that apply to the study as a whole: In beta out-of-frame sequences, excess twin sharing was weaker, because having fewer shared sequences lowered the signal-to-noise ratio. Out-of-frame TCR alpha sharing in monozygotic twins was systematically underestimated by recombination models, whereas sharing between unrelated individuals was in agreement with the recombination models. Abundant cord blood beta clonotypes had fewer insertions, young adult naive repertoires showed a similar but weaker trend, and memory repertoires showed no such trend. Because the same donors could not be followed over many years, the conclusions depended on cross-sectional statistical analysis. Invariant T cells such as MAIT and iNKT could partly confound zero-insertion analyses, though diverse VJ usage argued against this for most clonotypes. Compared with coincidental sharing between unrelated individuals, out-of-frame TCR alpha sequences shared between twins had an excess of sequences with low generation probability.

Every donor in the study was a healthy Caucasian. The clonotype originates from a newborn girl in good health. Material for sequencing was cord blood. Rearrangement joined TRBV2 to TRBJ2-3, with a tentative D gene TRBD2 over 7 matching bases. The DNA is as follows: TGTGCCAGCAGTGAATATCGGGGGGCAGTGTCAGATACGCAGTATTTT. It translates to CASSEYRGAVSDTQYF.